This T cell receptor beta chain was identified in a study of T cells after posttransplantation cyclophosphamide (dated by TCRdb to about 2016). Describing the broader study: The study tracked T cell repertoire reconstitution by TRB sequencing after myeloablative bone marrow transplantation using posttransplantation cyclophosphamide as GVHD prophylaxis. Antigen receptor sequencing was done on samples from about 40 PTCy-treated patients and from roughly 15 related bone marrow donors of those patients. Blood from every one of the 30 or so PTCy patients who had 1-year posttransplant specimens underwent TRB sequencing. In 3 patients, up to about 3 additional blood samples taken between 2 and 5.2 years after transplant also underwent TRB sequencing, as did pretransplant blood from a handful of patients. Because TRA and TRB clonality were tightly correlated in several samples, subsequent TCR analyses were focused on TRB only. Public TRB sequences were queried against a database of over 3,500 sequences associated with responses to pathogens, tumor antigens, self-antigens and alloantigens. Overall study results and their limits: The TRB repertoires of T cells infiltrating skin or GI tract showed only limited overlap with the TRB repertoires of T cells in blood. Across approximately 45 patients, recipient CMV seropositivity and CMV reactivation were highly associated with TRB clonality; PTCy diversity was similar to CNI/methotrexate controls. At 1-2 months, donor-recipient similarity was low but rose over the first year, and the later blood repertoires were often dominated by donor CD8+ memory clones.

This specimen's treatment or condition label, interpreted: high-dose cyclophosphamide on days +3 and +4 as single-agent GVHD prophylaxis. Busulfan and fludarabine conditioning, a related or unrelated marrow graft, and cyclophosphamide on days +3 and +4 were given to PTCy patients. PTCy-treated patients were drawn from a prospective multi-institutional clinical trial. Mononuclear cells from peripheral blood and bone marrow were separated by Ficoll-Hypaque density centrifugation and then cryopreserved. CD4+ and CD8+ T cells, including naive and memory subsets, were sorted by FACS on a FACSAria II. This clone was found once. The specificity of this receptor is unknown. Qualities for individual bases were not recorded, and no much larger clone is one base off. Genomic DNA was the input for TRB sequencing, which was run either with the immunoSEQ assay at survey resolution or with the hsTCRB kit. As for the authors' bioinformatics: Initial read processing used immunoSEQ software, and repertoire analyses used the LymphoSeq R package. For each TRB dataset, clonality was calculated as 1 minus normalized Shannon entropy, and the Gini coefficient was computed as well. To infer phenotypes in unsorted samples, TRB sequences from sorted subsets of the recipient or donor were mapped onto unsorted samples from the same recipient. Not all clones reach the TCRdb copy of this immuneACCESS table, which keeps in-frame sequences only. Checked studies attribute under half of the gap to unresolved V genes and leave the rest unexplained. The V and J calls and clone size are taken from that table; D and trimming were inferred from the DNA. This sample comprises around 18,000 clones, 60% to 80% of them detected only once. Of the sample, roughly 31% is held by the ten largest clones.

The sequenced sample was CD8+ T cells sorted from PBMCs, obtained about 1,900 days after a stem cell transplant with posttransplant cyclophosphamide. The receptor's source is a female patient between 40 and 55 years old who received an allogeneic stem cell transplant from a related donor, was CMV-positive, and had no GVHD. After a transplant, some T cells may be the graft donor's own cells.

The DNA sequence is as follows: TGTGCCAGCAGTTCGGACAGGGGCTATCGGTATGGCTACACCTTC. It specifies CASSSDRGYRYGYTF. This chain joins TRBV11-2 to TRBJ1-2; TRBD1 matches 9 bases in the middle. From the cysteine through the phenylalanine, the CDR3 covers 15 amino acids. Only the CDR3 region is kept as DNA, spanning 45 bases read in frame from base 1. From V the trimming removes 6 bases and from J it removes 5 bases, while the gene matches leave 10 bases of the junction unaccounted for. The germline V gene specifies SGHAT as CDR1 and FQNNGV as CDR2.